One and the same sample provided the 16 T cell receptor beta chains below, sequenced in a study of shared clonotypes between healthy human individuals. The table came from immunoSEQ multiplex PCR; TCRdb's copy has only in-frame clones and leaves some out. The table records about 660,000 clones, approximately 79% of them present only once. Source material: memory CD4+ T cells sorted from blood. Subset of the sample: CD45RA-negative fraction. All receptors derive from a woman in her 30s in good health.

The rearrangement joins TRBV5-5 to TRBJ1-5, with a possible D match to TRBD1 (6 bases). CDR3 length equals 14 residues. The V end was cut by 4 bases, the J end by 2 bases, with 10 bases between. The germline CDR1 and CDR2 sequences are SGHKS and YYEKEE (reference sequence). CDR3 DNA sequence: TGTGCCAGCAGCCAGGGGTACGGCAATCAGCCCCAGCATTTT. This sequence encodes CASSQGYGNQPQHF.

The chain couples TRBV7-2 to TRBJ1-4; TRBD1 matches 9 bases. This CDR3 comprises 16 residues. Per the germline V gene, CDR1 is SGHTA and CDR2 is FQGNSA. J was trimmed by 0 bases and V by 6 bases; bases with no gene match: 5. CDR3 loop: CASRLTGGSTNEKLFF. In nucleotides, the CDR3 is TGTGCCAGCAGATTAACAGGGGGCTCAACTAATGAAAAACTGTTTTTT.

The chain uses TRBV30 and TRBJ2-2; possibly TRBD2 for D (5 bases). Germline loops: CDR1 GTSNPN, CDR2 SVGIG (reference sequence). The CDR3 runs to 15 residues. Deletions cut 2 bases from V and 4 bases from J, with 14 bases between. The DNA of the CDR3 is TGTGCCTGGAGTATTCGGGCCCGGGGCACCGGGGAGCTGTTTTTT. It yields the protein CAWSIRARGTGELFF.

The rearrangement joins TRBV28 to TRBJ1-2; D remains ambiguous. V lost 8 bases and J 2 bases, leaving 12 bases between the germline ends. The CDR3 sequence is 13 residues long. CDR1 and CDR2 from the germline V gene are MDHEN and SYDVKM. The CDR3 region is CASGRGENYGYTF. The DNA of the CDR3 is TGTGCCAGCGGAAGAGGTGAAAACTATGGCTACACCTTC.

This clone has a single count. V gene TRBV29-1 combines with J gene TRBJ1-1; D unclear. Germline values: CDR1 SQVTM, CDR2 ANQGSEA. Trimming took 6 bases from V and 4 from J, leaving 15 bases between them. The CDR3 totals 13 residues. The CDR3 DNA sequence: TGCAGCGTGGTAGTGAACCTACCCACTGAAGCTTTCTTT. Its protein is CSVVVNLPTEAFF.

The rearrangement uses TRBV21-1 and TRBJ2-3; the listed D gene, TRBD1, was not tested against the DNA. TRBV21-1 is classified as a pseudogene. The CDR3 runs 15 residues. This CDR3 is CASSEAGQGADTQYF. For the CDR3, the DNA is TGTGCCAGCAGCGAGGCGGGACAGGGTGCAGATACGCAGTATTTT.

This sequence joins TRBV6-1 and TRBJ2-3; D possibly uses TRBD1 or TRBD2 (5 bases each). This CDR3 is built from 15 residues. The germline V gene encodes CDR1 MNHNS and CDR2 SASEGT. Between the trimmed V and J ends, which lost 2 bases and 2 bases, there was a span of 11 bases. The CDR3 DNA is TGTGCCAGCAGTGAATGGGACCGCTACACAGATACGCAGTATTTT. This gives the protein CASSEWDRYTDTQYF.

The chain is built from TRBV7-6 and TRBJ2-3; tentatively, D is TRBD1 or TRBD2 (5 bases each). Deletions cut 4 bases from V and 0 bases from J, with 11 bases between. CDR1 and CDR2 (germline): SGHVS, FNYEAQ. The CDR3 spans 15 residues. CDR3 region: CASSSNWGSTDTQYF. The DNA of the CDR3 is TGTGCCAGCAGCTCCAACTGGGGGAGCACAGATACGCAGTATTTT.

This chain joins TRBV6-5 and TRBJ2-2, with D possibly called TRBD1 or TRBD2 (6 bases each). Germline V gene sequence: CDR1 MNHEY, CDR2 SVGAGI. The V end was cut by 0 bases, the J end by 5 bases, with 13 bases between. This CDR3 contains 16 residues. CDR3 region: CASSYSFGGGTGELFF. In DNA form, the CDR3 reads TGTGCCAGCAGTTACTCTTTCGGGGGCGGTACCGGGGAGCTGTTTTTT.

The CDR3 coding sequence is TGTGCCAGCAGCTTAGCTCAGAGACAGCCCCAGCATTTT. Protein sequence: CASSLAQRQPQHF. The V call is TRBV7-6, the J call TRBJ1-5; D not certain. The germline V gene encodes CDR1 SGHVS and CDR2 FNYEAQ. The ends were cut back, 0 bases at V and 7 bases at J, with 7 bases in the middle. This CDR3 region has 13 residues.

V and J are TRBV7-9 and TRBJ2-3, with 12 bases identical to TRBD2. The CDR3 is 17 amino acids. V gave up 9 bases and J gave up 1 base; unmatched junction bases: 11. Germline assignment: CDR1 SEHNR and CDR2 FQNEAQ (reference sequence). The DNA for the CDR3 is TGTGCCAGACCTTGGGCTAGCGGGAGGGCCGGCACAGATACGCAGTATTTT. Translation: CARPWASGRAGTDTQYF.

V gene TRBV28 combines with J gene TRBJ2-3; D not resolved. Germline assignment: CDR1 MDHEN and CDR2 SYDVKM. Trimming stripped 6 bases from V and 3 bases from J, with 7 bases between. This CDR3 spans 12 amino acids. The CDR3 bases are TGTGCCAGCAGCCGACTGACAGATACGCAGTATTTT. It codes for CASSRLTDTQYF.

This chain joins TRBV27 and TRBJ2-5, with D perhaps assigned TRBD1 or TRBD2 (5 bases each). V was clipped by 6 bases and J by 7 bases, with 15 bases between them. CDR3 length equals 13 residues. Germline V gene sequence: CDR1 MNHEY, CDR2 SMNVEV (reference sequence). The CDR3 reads CASRPPGPGTQYF. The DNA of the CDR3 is TGTGCCAGCAGGCCTCCGGGACCTGGGACCCAGTACTTC.

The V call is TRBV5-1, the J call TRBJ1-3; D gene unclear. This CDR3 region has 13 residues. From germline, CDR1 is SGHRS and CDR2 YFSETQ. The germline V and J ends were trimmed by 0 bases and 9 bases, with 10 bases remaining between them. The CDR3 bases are TGCGCCAGCAGCTTGGCCCGGGAAAGCACCATATATTTT. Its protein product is CASSLARESTIYF.

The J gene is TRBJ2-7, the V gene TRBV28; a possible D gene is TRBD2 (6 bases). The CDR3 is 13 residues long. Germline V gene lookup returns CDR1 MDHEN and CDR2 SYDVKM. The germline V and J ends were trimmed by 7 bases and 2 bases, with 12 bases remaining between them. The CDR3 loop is CASTRGDAYEQYF. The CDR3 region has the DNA TGTGCCAGCACGCGGGGAGATGCCTACGAGCAGTACTTC.

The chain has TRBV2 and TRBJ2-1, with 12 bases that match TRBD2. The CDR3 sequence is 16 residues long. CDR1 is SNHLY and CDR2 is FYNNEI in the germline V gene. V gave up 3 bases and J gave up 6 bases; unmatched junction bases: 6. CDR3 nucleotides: TGTGCCAGCAGTGACCCGGGACTAGCGGGCCCCAATGAGCAGTTCTTC. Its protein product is CASSDPGLAGPNEQFF.